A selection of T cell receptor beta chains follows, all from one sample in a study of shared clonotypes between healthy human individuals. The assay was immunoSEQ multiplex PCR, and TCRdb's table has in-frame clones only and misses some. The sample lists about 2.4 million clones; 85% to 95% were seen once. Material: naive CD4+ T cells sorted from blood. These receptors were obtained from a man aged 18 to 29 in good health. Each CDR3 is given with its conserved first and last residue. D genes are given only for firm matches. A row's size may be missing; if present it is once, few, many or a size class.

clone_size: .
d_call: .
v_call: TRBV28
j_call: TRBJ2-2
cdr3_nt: TGTGCCAGCAGTTTAGGGGTGAACACCGGGGAGCTGTTTTTT
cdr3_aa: CASSLGVNTGELFF

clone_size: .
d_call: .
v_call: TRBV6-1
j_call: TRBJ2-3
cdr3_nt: TGTGCCAGCAGTGAACAACCCAGGGGAATACCAGATACGCAGTATTTT
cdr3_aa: CASSEQPRGIPDTQYF

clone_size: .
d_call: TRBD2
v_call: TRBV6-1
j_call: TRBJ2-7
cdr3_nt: TGTGCCAGCAGTGAAGCGCTCGGTCGTCTAGCGGGAGCCTACGAGCAGTACTTC
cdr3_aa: CASSEALGRLAGAYEQYF

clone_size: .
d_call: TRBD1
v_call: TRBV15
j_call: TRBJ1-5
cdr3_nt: TGTGCCACCAGCAGAATTGACAGGGACAATCAGCCCCAGCATTTT
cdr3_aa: CATSRIDRDNQPQHF

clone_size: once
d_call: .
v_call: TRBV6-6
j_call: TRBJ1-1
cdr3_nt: TGTGCCAGCACCATGGGATTACAGTTAGAAGCTTTCTTT
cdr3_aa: CASTMGLQLEAFF

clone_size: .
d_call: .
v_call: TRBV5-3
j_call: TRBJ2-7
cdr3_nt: TGTGCCAGAAGCTTTACCGGGGCCCCCTACGAGCAGTACTTC
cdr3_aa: CARSFTGAPYEQYF

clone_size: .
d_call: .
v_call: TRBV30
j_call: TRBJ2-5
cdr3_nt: TGTGCCTGGAGTGTAAATGTCATGAGGTGGCCCCTCCTCGGGACCCAGTACTTC
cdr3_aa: CAWSVNVMRWPLLGTQYF

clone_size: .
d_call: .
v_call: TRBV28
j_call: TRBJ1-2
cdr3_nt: TGTGCCAGTGTTATTTCCGACAGCTCTTATGGCTACACCTTC
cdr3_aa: CASVISDSSYGYTF

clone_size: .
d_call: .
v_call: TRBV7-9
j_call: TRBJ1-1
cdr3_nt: TGTGCCAGCAGCTTAAGCGCGGCACCATGGGGCACTGAAGCTTTCTTT
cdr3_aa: CASSLSAAPWGTEAFF

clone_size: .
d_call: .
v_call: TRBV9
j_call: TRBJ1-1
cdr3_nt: TGTGCCAGCAGCGCGTGGCAGGACCTTTTGAACACTGAAGCTTTCTTT
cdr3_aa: CASSAWQDLLNTEAFF

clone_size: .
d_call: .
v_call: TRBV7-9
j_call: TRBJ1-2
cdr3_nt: TGTGCCAGCAGCTTAGAATACTGGCAGCCTAACTATGGCTACACCTTC
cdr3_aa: CASSLEYWQPNYGYTF

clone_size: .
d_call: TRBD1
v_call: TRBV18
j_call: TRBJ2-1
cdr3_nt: TGTGCCAGCTCCCCCCCCTGGACAGGGTTGAATGAGCAGTTCTTC
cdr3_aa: CASSPPWTGLNEQFF

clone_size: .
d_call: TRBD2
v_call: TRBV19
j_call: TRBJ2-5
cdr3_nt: TGTGCCAGTAGTATGCAGTCTAGCGGCCAAGAGACCCAGTACTTC
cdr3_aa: CASSMQSSGQETQYF

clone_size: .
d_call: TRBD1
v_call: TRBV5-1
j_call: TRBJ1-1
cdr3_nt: TGCGCCAGCAGCCTGACAGGGAGAGGGGACACTGAAGCTTTCTTT
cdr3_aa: CASSLTGRGDTEAFF

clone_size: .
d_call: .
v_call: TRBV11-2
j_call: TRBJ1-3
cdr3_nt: TGTGCCAGCAGCGCTGGACACCCCGCTGGAAACACCATATATTTT
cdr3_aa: CASSAGHPAGNTIYF

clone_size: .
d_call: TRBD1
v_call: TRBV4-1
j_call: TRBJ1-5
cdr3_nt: TGCGCCAGCAGCCAAAAAGTAGTACGGACAGGGGACAATCAGCCCCAGCATTTT
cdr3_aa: CASSQKVVRTGDNQPQHF

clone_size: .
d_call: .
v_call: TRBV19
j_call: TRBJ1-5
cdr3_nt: TGTGCCAGTAGTGAACAGGGAGGGCAGCCCCAGCATTTT
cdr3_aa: CASSEQGGQPQHF

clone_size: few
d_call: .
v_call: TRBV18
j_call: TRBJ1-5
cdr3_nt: TGTGCCAGCTCACCATTAGGACCCTCGAATCAGCCCCAGCATTTT
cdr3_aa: CASSPLGPSNQPQHF

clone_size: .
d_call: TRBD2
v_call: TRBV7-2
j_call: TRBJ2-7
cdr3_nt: TGTGCCAGCAGCGATTCTCCGGGACTAGCAGCATACGAGCAGTACTTC
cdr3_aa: CASSDSPGLAAYEQYF

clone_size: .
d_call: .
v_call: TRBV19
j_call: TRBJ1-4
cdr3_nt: TGTGCCAGTAGGAGGGCCCTGGGGGAAAAACTGTTTTTT
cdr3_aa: CASRRALGEKLFF

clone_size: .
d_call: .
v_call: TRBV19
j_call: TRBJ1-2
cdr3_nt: TGTGCCAGTAGTCCGACGGAGGATGGCTACACCTTC
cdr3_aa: CASSPTEDGYTF